This is a list of T cell receptor beta chains from one sample in a study of molecular identifiers for immune sequencing clone quantification. Using its own MiXCR run on the PCR reads, TCRdb lists one record per CDR3 protein. The data hold some 320,000 distinct CDR3 sequences, with about a fifth observed a single time. Specimen: naive CD8+ T cells from blood, with Jurkat cell RNA spiked in. These receptors were obtained from a human donor in good health. Some libraries in this study had Jurkat cell RNA spiked in. CDR3s include the opening cysteine and the closing phenylalanine or tryptophan. Fields, in order: CDR3 protein, CDR3 DNA, V gene, D gene, J gene, clone size, CDR3 length. The D gene is left open where the match is weak. Not all rows give a size; the values are once, few, many and, for expanded clones, a class.

CASSVDRARTAEAFF,TGTGCCAGCAGTGTGGACAGGGCGAGGACGGCTGAAGCTTTCTTT,TRBV2,TRBD1,TRBJ1-1,.,15
CASSLIGTGATETQYF,TGTGCCAGCAGTTTGATTGGGACAGGGGCAACGGAGACCCAGTACTTC,TRBV27,TRBD1,TRBJ2-5,many,16
CASRLAKYEQYF,TGTGCCAGCAGACTAGCCAAGTACGAGCAGTACTTC,TRBV2,.,TRBJ2-7,.,12
CASSAFRLAGDEQYF,TGTGCCAGCAGTGCCTTCCGACTAGCGGGGGACGAGCAGTACTTC,TRBV25-1,TRBD2,TRBJ2-7,many,15
CASSLSSMAYEQYF,TGTGCCAGCAGTTTGTCCTCTATGGCCTACGAGCAGTACTTC,TRBV27,.,TRBJ2-7,many,14
CASGLAPVTGELFF,TGTGCCAGCGGACTAGCGCCGGTCACCGGGGAGCTGTTTTTT,TRBV6-5,TRBD2,TRBJ2-2,many,14
CASSLGTGPNTEAFF,TGTGCCAGCAGCCTGGGGACAGGGCCGAACACTGAAGCTTTCTTT,TRBV7-9,TRBD1,TRBJ1-1,many,15
CASSPDMADYEQYF,TGCGCCAGCAGCCCCGACATGGCGGACTACGAGCAGTACTTC,TRBV5-1,.,TRBJ2-7,few,14
CASSSGTQYGQYF,TGTGCCAGCAGCAGCGGGACACAGTACGGGCAGTACTTC,TRBV7-3,.,TRBJ2-7,.,13
CASSFAGTPERFF,TGTGCCAGCAGCTTTGCTGGGACCCCTGAGCGGTTCTTC,TRBV11-2,.,TRBJ2-1,.,13
CSVEGDSYEQYF,TGCAGCGTTGAGGGGGACAGCTACGAGCAGTACTTC,TRBV29-1,TRBD1,TRBJ2-7,many,12
CASSVASGGTPTDTQYF,TGTGCCAGCAGCGTAGCTAGCGGGGGGACGCCAACAGATACGCAGTATTTT,TRBV9,TRBD2,TRBJ2-3,many,17
CASSLVQAGGTDTQYF,TGTGCCAGCAGCTTAGTACAGGCGGGAGGCACAGATACGCAGTATTTT,TRBV7-9,TRBD2,TRBJ2-3,many,16
CASSELYEAFF,TGCGCCAGCAGTGAGTTGTATGAAGCTTTCTTT,TRBV10-2,.,TRBJ1-1,many,11
CAWRRLAGVGDTQYF,TGTGCCTGGAGGCGACTAGCGGGAGTGGGAGATACGCAGTATTTT,TRBV30,TRBD2,TRBJ2-3,few,15
CSAGDGSYEQYF,TGCAGTGCTGGAGACGGGTCCTACGAGCAGTACTTC,TRBV20-1,.,TRBJ2-7,.,12
CASRLVSSMNTEAFF,TGTGCCAGTAGGCTTGTATCTTCGATGAACACTGAAGCTTTCTTT,TRBV19,.,TRBJ1-1,few,15
CASSQKVGGGQTFF,TGCGCCAGCAGCCAGAAGGTTGGGGGGGGGCAGACTTTCTTT,TRBV4-1,.,TRBJ1-1,many,14
CASSLGIVTEAFF,TGTGCCAGCAGCCTGGGGATTGTCACTGAAGCTTTCTTT,TRBV3-1,.,TRBJ1-1,many,13
CASSSLSGLDGYTF,TGTGCCAGCAGTTCGTTGTCTGGCTTAGATGGCTACACCTTC,TRBV12-3/TRBV12-4,.,TRBJ1-2,many,14
CASSFRQGASEQYF,TGTGCCAGCAGTTTCCGACAGGGGGCTAGCGAGCAGTACTTC,TRBV6-6,TRBD1,TRBJ2-7,many,14
CASGFEGGQPQHF,TGTGCCAGCGGCTTTGAGGGGGGTCAGCCCCAGCATTTT,TRBV7-9,.,TRBJ1-5,.,13
CASSPGAENYEQYF,TGTGCCAGCAGCCCAGGAGCTGAAAACTACGAGCAGTACTTC,TRBV7-9,.,TRBJ2-7,.,14
CSARDHRGADEKLFF,TGCAGTGCTAGAGATCACAGGGGTGCGGATGAAAAACTGTTTTTT,TRBV20-1,TRBD1,TRBJ1-4,many,15
CASSLGGGGYAEQYF,TGCGCCAGCAGCTTGGGTGGGGGCGGATACGCCGAGCAGTACTTC,TRBV5-1,.,TRBJ2-7,many,15
CASSLSQNTEAFF,TGTGCCAGCAGCTTAAGCCAGAACACTGAAGCTTTCTTT,TRBV7-9,.,TRBJ1-1,many,13
CASSRGPGLEAFF,TGTGCCAGCAGTCGGGGGCCGGGCCTTGAAGCTTTCTTT,TRBV28,.,TRBJ1-1,many,13
CASSGVGSADTQYF,TGTGCCAGCAGTGGGGTTGGGAGCGCAGATACGCAGTATTTT,TRBV2,.,TRBJ2-3,.,14
CASSQGPGQGALKLFF,TGTGCCAGCAGCCAGGGCCCGGGACAGGGGGCGTTGAAACTGTTTTTT,TRBV4-2,TRBD1,TRBJ1-4,many,16
CASSKGTGGYEKLFF,TGTGCCAGCAGTAAGGGGACAGGGGGTTATGAAAAACTGTTTTTT,TRBV27,TRBD1,TRBJ1-4,.,15
CASSRHLQETQYF,TGTGCCAGCAGTAGACACCTACAAGAGACCCAGTACTTC,TRBV25-1,.,TRBJ2-5,many,13
CASGTGRGGELFF,TGTGCCAGCGGGACAGGGAGAGGCGGGGAGCTGTTTTTT,TRBV27,TRBD1,TRBJ2-2,many,13
CATKSGDIKNIQYF,TGTGCCACCAAATCCGGGGATATCAAAAACATTCAGTACTTC,TRBV27,.,TRBJ2-4,few,14